The clone carrying this TCR beta chain was counted between two and nine times. Its antigen is as yet unknown. CDR1 KGHDR and CDR2 SFDVKD come from the germline V gene. This CDR3 has 16 amino acids. Trimming shortened V by 2 bases and J by 4 bases, and 13 bases separated the two germline ends. TCRdb fed the 5' RACE reads into MiXCR, producing one record per CDR3 protein. Of approximately 400,000 distinct CDR3 sequences in the sample, around 17% were seen once. The sample originates from a study of T-cell memory formation after mild COVID-19. General observations from the study: Shrinking CD4+ clones resided mostly in CM and EM, and CD8+ ones in EMRA. In pre-infection memory, a portion of responding clones appeared, which suggested that cross-reactive memory joined. CD4/CD8 balance characterized clones contracting day 15 to 85, and CD4+ skew characterized later expanders. The authors did not confirm SARS-CoV-2 specificity of second-wave clones peaking day 37.

The TCR was taken from a man aged 18 to 29 who had mild COVID-19 (a few samples of this study predate the infection). Cell type and time point are not known. The sample comprised PBMCs or a T cell subset sorted from them (not recorded which). V and J are TRBV24-1 and TRBJ2-2; D perhaps matches TRBD2 (6 bases). The DNA for the CDR3 is TGTGCCACCAGTGATTCCGGGGGACCCGTCACCGGGGAGCTGTTTTTT. This gives the protein CATSDSGGPVTGELFF.